The 27 T cell receptor beta chains listed next were all sequenced from one sample in a study of identical twins. TCRdb re-called the 5' RACE reads with MiXCR, one entry per CDR3 protein. The sample records around 1.7 million distinct CDR3 sequences, 25% to 35% being singletons. Sample: cord blood. These receptors were collected from a newborn girl in good health.

This chain uses TRBV4-1 with TRBJ2-1; 11 bases line up with TRBD2. The CDR3 has 18 residues. Trimming removed 4 bases from V and 0 bases from J; junction bases left unmatched: 8. The germline V gene has CDR1 MGHRA and CDR2 YSYEKL. For the CDR3, the DNA is TGCGCCAGCAGCCGCCAACTAGCGGGGGTAATCTCCTACAATGAGCAGTTCTTC. This codes for CASSRQLAGVISYNEQFF.

Comment on this clonotype: This likely comes from a read error, as the CDR3 has no conserved phenylalanine or tryptophan at its end. The chain recombines TRBV28 with TRBJ2-4; a possible D gene is TRBD2 (5 bases). Germline V gene sequence: CDR1 MDHEN, CDR2 SYDVKM. This CDR3 has 13 residues. Between the trimmed V and J ends, which lost 4 bases and 13 bases, there was a span of 17 bases. The CDR3 DNA reads TGTGCCAGCAGTTCCGGACTGGACTTGGAGCAGTACTTA. Its protein is CASSSGLDLEQYL.

This clonotype was detected many times. The chain uses TRBV29-1 and TRBJ2-1, with TRBD2 matching 11 bases. Germline loops: CDR1 SQVTM, CDR2 ANQGSEA. V was pared by 8 bases and J by 8 bases, with 5 bases of the junction left unmatched. The CDR3 totals 12 residues. DNA for the CDR3: TGCAGCTTCCGACTAGCGGGGTATGAGCAGTTCTTC. Amino acids: CSFRLAGYEQFF.

This clonotype was seen only a few times. The chain carries TRBV28 and TRBJ2-3; D is perhaps TRBD1 (6 bases). Germline lookup yields CDR1 MDHEN and CDR2 SYDVKM. V gave up 6 bases and J gave up 3 bases, with 19 bases separating them. CDR3 length equals 16 residues. The chain's CDR3 is CASRYNFGGVTDTQYF. DNA of the CDR3: TGTGCCAGCAGGTACAATTTTGGGGGCGTTACAGATACGCAGTATTTT. The full variable domain, rest sourced from reference TRBV28 and TRBJ2-3, is DVKVTQSSRYLVKRTGEKVFLECVQDMDHENMFWYRQDPGLGLRLIYFSYDVKMKEKGDIPEGYSVSREKKERFSLILESASTNQTSMYLCASRYNFGGVTDTQYFGPGTRLTVL.

This clonotype was detected a few times. CDR3 sequence: CASSSVGLADDNEQYF. The CDR3 DNA reads as TGTGCCAGCAGCTCCGTAGGGCTAGCGGATGACAATGAGCAGTACTTC. This rearrangement joins TRBV7-2 to TRBJ2-5, with 7 bases aligning to TRBD2. The CDR3 has 16 residues. J gave up 11 bases and V 4 bases, and 19 bases lay outside the gene matches. The V gene's germline CDR1 is SGHTA and CDR2 FQGNSA.

In its sample, this clonotype was seen once. This rearrangement joins TRBV7-2 to TRBJ2-1, with D possibly being TRBD1 or TRBD2 (5 bases each). V lost 0 bases and J lost 0, with 15 bases in between. Germline CDR1 is SGHTA and CDR2 is FQGNSA. CDR3 length equals 18 residues. The CDR3 protein is CASSLARLRGLSYNEQFF. The CDR3 DNA follows: TGTGCCAGCAGCTTAGCGCGATTGAGGGGTCTCTCCTACAATGAGCAGTTCTTC.

This clonotype was seen only a few times. The genes are TRBV20-1 and TRBJ2-1, with 11 bases fitting TRBD2. CDR1 and CDR2 (germline): DFQATT, SNEGSKA (reference sequence). V shed 8 bases, J shed 2 bases, and the junction held 2 bases outside the gene matches. The CDR3 has 13 amino acids. As DNA, the CDR3 is TGCAGTTCGACTAGCGGGGCCTACAATGAGCAGTTCTTC. Its translation is CSSTSGAYNEQFF.

V and J are TRBV20-1 and TRBJ2-7; either TRBD1 or TRBD2 may fit D (6 bases each). CDR3 size: 13 residues. The germline CDR1 and CDR2 sequences are DFQATT and SNEGSKA (reference sequence). Between the trimmed V and J ends, which lost 3 bases and 3 bases, there was a span of 12 bases. Here the CDR3 reads CSASGGVDYEQYF. The CDR3 bases are TGCAGTGCTAGCGGGGGCGTGGACTACGAGCAGTACTTC.

The chain recombines TRBV10-3 with TRBJ2-7; D may be TRBD1 (6 bases). In germline, CDR1 is ENHRY, CDR2 SYGVKD. Trimming removed 4 bases from V and 0 bases from J, with 13 bases in between. The CDR3 spans 15 residues. The CDR3 sequence: CAISARQESSYEQYF. The CDR3 DNA sequence: TGTGCCATCAGTGCCCGACAGGAGAGCTCCTACGAGCAGTACTTC.

The J gene is TRBJ2-3, the V gene TRBV27; possibly TRBD1 for D (5 bases). V gave up 2 bases and J gave up 2 bases, with 14 bases separating them. Per the germline V gene, CDR1 is MNHEY and CDR2 is SMNVEV (reference sequence). This CDR3 is built from 16 residues. In DNA form, the CDR3 reads TGTGCCAGCAGTTTAAGACCAAAAGGGGCCACAGATACGCAGTATTTT. Encoded protein: CASSLRPKGATDTQYF.

Only one count was recorded for this clonotype. The V call is TRBV28, the J call TRBJ2-1, with a tentative D call TRBD2 (6 bases). The ends were cut back, 3 bases at V and 2 bases at J, with 11 bases in the middle. The CDR3 has 15 amino acids. Germline loops: CDR1 MDHEN, CDR2 SYDVKM. CDR3 in DNA: TGTGCCAGCAGTTTCCGGGGGACCCCCTACAATGAGCAGTTCTTC. Protein: CASSFRGTPYNEQFF.

V is TRBV6-1 and J is TRBJ1-2; 9 bases fit TRBD1. The trim removed 2 bases at V and 5 bases at J, leaving 6 bases unmatched. The CDR3 sequence is 15 residues long. Germline assignment: CDR1 MNHNS and CDR2 SASEGT. The CDR3 nucleotides read TGTGCCAGCAGTGAATTTGGGACAGGGCCTTATGGCTACACCTTC. Encoded protein: CASSEFGTGPYGYTF.

The V and J genes are TRBV20-1 and TRBJ2-1, with 8 nucleotides matching TRBD2. The CDR3 consists of 18 residues. Germline CDR1 DFQATT, CDR2 SNEGSKA (reference sequence). The J segment lost 1 base and the V segment lost 0 bases, leaving 11 bases of the junction unmatched. This chain's CDR3 is CSARDYLSGGGSYNEQFF. Here the CDR3 DNA reads TGCAGTGCTAGAGATTATCTTTCGGGCGGGGGGTCCTACAATGAGCAGTTCTTC.

This clonotype has just a few counts. This chain links TRBV6-1 with TRBJ1-2; D gene ambiguous. Germline CDR1 and CDR2: MNHNS and SASEGT. The CDR3 is 14 residues long. V was pared by 3 bases and J by 2 bases, with 10 bases between. CDR3: CASSEAHTNYGYTF. In DNA, the CDR3 is TGTGCCAGCAGTGAGGCCCACACGAACTATGGCTACACCTTC.

The V call is TRBV12-3 or TRBV12-4, the J call TRBJ2-6; 7 bases are a match to TRBD1. Trimming at V came to 7 bases and at J to 2 bases, leaving 5 bases not matched to a gene. The CDR3 is 15 amino acids. The CDR3 loop reads CASTADRAGANVLTF. The CDR3, as DNA: TGTGCCAGCACCGCCGACAGGGCTGGGGCCAACGTCCTGACTTTC.

This sequence joins TRBV20-1 and TRBJ2-7, with 7 bases lining up with TRBD1. With V trimmed by 3 bases and J by 3 bases, 5 bases remained unmatched. Germline CDR1 and CDR2: DFQATT and SNEGSKA (reference sequence). The CDR3 extends over 13 amino acids. CDR3 residues: CSASRGQIYEQYF. CDR3 DNA: TGCAGTGCTAGCCGGGGACAGATCTACGAGCAGTACTTC.

The rearrangement links TRBV6-2 or TRBV6-3 to TRBJ2-7; D perhaps matches TRBD1 (5 bases). CDR3 size: 13 residues. Trimming removed 0 bases at V and 5 bases at J, with 8 bases between. The germline V gene has CDR1 MNHEY and CDR2 SVGEGT. CDR3 protein: CASSYSTRDEQYF. The CDR3 DNA reads as TGTGCCAGCAGTTACTCGACCAGGGACGAGCAGTACTTC.

The chain combines TRBV7-9 with TRBJ2-2; maybe TRBD1 (6 bases). The germline V gene encodes CDR1 SEHNR and CDR2 FQNEAQ (reference sequence). V was pared by 2 bases and J by 1 base, with 14 bases between. CDR3 length equals 17 residues. CDR3 amino acids: CASSLFRLGGNTGELFF. Written as DNA, the CDR3 is TGTGCCAGCAGCTTATTCCGCCTAGGGGGGAACACCGGGGAGCTGTTTTTT.

The chain couples TRBV20-1 to TRBJ2-7; 8 nucleotides align to TRBD2. Germline-derived CDR1 and CDR2 are DFQATT and SNEGSKA (reference sequence). The CDR3 extends over 13 amino acids. J gave up 7 bases and V 6 bases, and 11 bases lay outside the gene matches. The CDR3 DNA reads TGCAGTGCCTATAGCGGGGACTACAATGAGCAGTACTTC. Translation: CSAYSGDYNEQYF.

The table lists this clonotype with a few counts. V gene TRBV4-1 combines with J gene TRBJ2-1; 7 bases agree with TRBD2. The CDR3 loop spans 19 amino acids. Germline assignment: CDR1 MGHRA and CDR2 YSYEKL. J lost 4 bases, V lost 1 base, and 16 bases had no gene match. DNA for the CDR3: TGCGCCAGCAGCCAAGCTTTACTAGCGTCGTTTAATTGGTACAATGAGCAGTTCTTC. Translated, it gives CASSQALLASFNWYNEQFF.

The chain combines TRBV14 with TRBJ1-1, with D tentatively TRBD1 (5 bases). Trimming took off 0 bases at V and 0 bases at J, with 11 bases between the two ends. This CDR3 comprises 16 residues. Germline CDR1 reads SGHDN; CDR2 reads FVKESK. The CDR3 DNA is TGTGCCAGCAGCCAAGAGTGGGGGGAGGTGAACACTGAAGCTTTCTTT. As protein: CASSQEWGEVNTEAFF.

This clonotype occurred a few times. CDR3 sequence reads: CASSTGTGNQPQHF. The CDR3 DNA follows: TGTGCCAGTAGTACCGGGACCGGCAATCAGCCCCAGCATTTT. The gene calls are TRBV19 and TRBJ1-5; a weak D match, TRBD1 (5 bases). CDR1 is LNHDA, CDR2 SQIVND, per germline (reference sequence). This CDR3 has 14 amino acids. Trimming removed 4 bases from V and 2 bases from J, with 9 bases in between.

This chain links TRBV20-1 with TRBJ2-7; 12 bases match TRBD2. Germline values: CDR1 DFQATT, CDR2 SNEGSKA (reference sequence). There are 14 residues in the CDR3. V trimming: 5 bases; J trimming: 2 bases; junction bases outside the gene matches: 4. CDR3 protein: CSALLAGGPYEQYF. CDR3 coding DNA: TGCAGTGCTCTACTAGCGGGAGGACCCTACGAGCAGTACTTC.

This clonotype was counted at least ten times. The CDR3 sequence is CSVDTLVPRSSTDTQYF. CDR3 DNA: TGCAGCGTTGATACCCTCGTTCCCAGATCTAGCACAGATACGCAGTATTTT. This sequence joins TRBV29-1 and TRBJ2-3; unclear D gene. This CDR3 spans 17 amino acids. Germline CDR1 SQVTM, CDR2 ANQGSEA. Trimming pared 3 bases from V and 0 bases from J, leaving 19 bases between.

This clonotype was seen only a few times. The gene calls are TRBV15 and TRBJ1-5; D possibly corresponds to TRBD1 (6 bases). CDR3 size: 16 residues. Trimming left V 0 bases short and J 4 bases short, with 13 bases between. The germline V gene encodes CDR1 LNHNV and CDR2 YYDKDF (reference sequence). This CDR3 is CATSRDQAGQNQPQHF. The CDR3 DNA sequence: TGTGCCACCAGCAGAGATCAGGCAGGACAGAATCAGCCCCAGCATTTT. Using reference TRBV15 and TRBJ1-5 for the parts outside the CDR3, the full variable domain is DAMVIQNPRYQVTQFGKPVTLSCSQTLNHNVMYWYQQKSSQAPKLLFHYYDKDFNNEADTPDNFQSRRPNTSFCFLDIRSPGLGDTAMYLCATSRDQAGQNQPQHFGDGTRLSIL.

The chain combines TRBV29-1 with TRBJ1-2; possibly TRBD1 for D (5 bases). Germline CDR1 and CDR2: SQVTM and ANQGSEA. V was clipped by 3 bases and J by 8 bases, with 16 bases between them. The CDR3 is 13 residues long. The DNA for the CDR3 is TGCAGCGTTGAGGGCGGGGGGTTTGGAGGCTACACCTTC. It yields the protein CSVEGGGFGGYTF.

This clonotype was found a few times. The chain's CDR3 is CSATTGGGTKNIQYF. The CDR3 nucleotides read TGCAGTGCTACCACAGGGGGCGGGACCAAAAACATTCAGTACTTC. This chain connects TRBV20-1 to TRBJ2-4; 9 nucleotides align to TRBD1. This CDR3 contains 15 residues. CDR1 is DFQATT and CDR2 is SNEGSKA in the germline V gene (reference sequence). The junction had 6 bases not matched to a gene; V was cut back by 4 bases and J by 2 bases.